This T cell receptor beta chain emerged from a study of CD8 T cells in ankylosing spondylitis. Points from the study as a whole: One TCR beta motif, made up of eight or nine highly homologous variants, appeared characteristic of ankylosing spondylitis blood. Significant enrichment of disease-linked clones was reportedly seen in matched ankylosing spondylitis synovial fluid. Some of these motif variants have turned up before, in reports on reactive arthritis synovial fluid and blood.

Concerning this clonotype: Antigen unknown.

V was pared by 2 bases and J by 8 bases, with 18 bases between. This CDR3 has 15 amino acids. Generation of TCR beta libraries employed quantitative 5'-RACE incorporating molecular barcodes. TCRdb re-called the 5' RACE reads with MiXCR, one entry per CDR3 protein. The data contain a few hundred thousand distinct CDR3 sequences, 20% to 25% of them seen just once; the ten biggest clones take up approximately 16%. The receptor was derived from a male donor with ankylosing spondylitis. The J gene is TRBJ1-2, the V gene TRBV12-3 or TRBV12-4; TRBD1 might be the D (6 bases). Sequencing used blood, either unsorted or a sorted T cell fraction (not recorded which). The CDR3 DNA is TGTGCCAGCAGTTTAAGGGCAGGGGTTCAACAAGGCTACACCTTC. This encodes CASSLRAGVQQGYTF.